This record covers a single TCR beta chain. There is no known antigen for this receptor. Qualities for individual bases were not recorded, and no much larger clone is one base off. These data are taken from a study of blood T cell repertoires in COVID-19 (dated by TCRdb to 2020 to 2021). For the study in its entirety: Samples from collaborators originated in the United States, Italy and Spain and spanned both the acute and convalescent phases of COVID-19. The prospective study material was composed of cDNA or gDNA derived from T cells, B-cell-depleted T cells, or PBMCs. Subjects who had been exposed to COVID-19, were actively infected with it, or had recovered from it provided the deeply sampled blood TCRbeta repertoires that made up the dataset. The repertoires were released in a freely available public database intended as a resource for research on the immune response to SARS-CoV-2. Samples came from the ongoing ImmuneRACE study (first 160 participants) plus 1,254 subjects from 6 global collaborators. A de-identified subject ID, COVID-19 status, age in years and sex were almost always included in the sample metadata. Where HLA class I and class II types were available, the types were taken from metadata supplied by the sample provider, not from assay-based typing.

In the prospective study, participants were roughly 18 to 95 years old, resided in fewer than 25 geographic areas of the United States, and were enrolled through a virtual design. To assign participants to cohorts, the prospective study relied on clinical history that participants themselves reported in a screening survey and a study questionnaire. A participant counted as exposed if, within 2 weeks of entering the study, that participant had been in contact with someone who had a PCR-confirmed or clinician-diagnosed COVID-19 case. In the prospective study, mobile phlebotomists collected whole blood, serum and a nasopharyngeal or oropharyngeal swab from each participant. Prospective study participants could optionally give additional blood draws and questionnaires over an approximately two-month period. Blood samples from the prospective study were shipped frozen or at room temperature prior to DNA extraction.

Overall study outcomes, separate from this receptor: The quantity of clinical and demographic metadata differed by source and by participant and was supplied without curation.

CDR3 length: 11 amino acids, cysteine to phenylalanine. Only CDR3 DNA remains: 33 bases, in frame from the first base. According to the germline V gene, CDR1 reads SQVTM and CDR2 reads ANQGSEA. V is reduced by 6 bases and J by 10 bases, leaving a spacing of 15 bases between them. TCRbeta CDR3 regions were amplified from genomic DNA using the immunoSEQ Assay, a bias-controlled multiplex PCR. In the original analysis: The number of nucleated cells in each sample was estimated by amplification of reference gene primers within the assay. To quantify the absolute abundance of each unique TCRbeta CDR3 rearrangement, sequence reads were collapsed and filtered. For each sample, productive Simpson clonality was calculated by taking the square root of Simpson's diversity index across productive rearrangements. This immuneACCESS table, as held by TCRdb, lists in-frame sequences with V and J called but not all clones. Of the missing ones, under half trace to an unresolved V gene in checked studies; the others have no known cause. V and J calls and clone size are those listed in that table; D and trimming were worked out from the DNA. The sample profile shows roughly 240,000 clones; around four fifths of them were found once. About 3.8% of the sample rests with the top ten.

The TCR comes from a woman in her forties who had been exposed to COVID-19. The receptor chain draws on TRBV29-1 and TRBJ1-1; the D gene cannot be resolved reliably. The sequencing sample was made of PBMCs or T cells enriched from blood (not recorded which). For the CDR3, the sequence is CSVESPNRAFF. The DNA sequence reads TGCAGCGTAGAGAGTCCTAATCGAGCTTTCTTT.